The subject of this entry is one T cell receptor beta chain. Per the study methods: Cell counts per sample came from amplifying reference gene primers. TCRdb's copy holds only in-frame clones and misses some; the assay was immunoSEQ multiplex PCR. The V and J calls and clone size are taken from that table; D and trimming were inferred from the DNA. Of around 230,000 clones in the sample, around 85% were seen once. These data are taken from a study of blood T cell repertoires in COVID-19. For the study at large: The United States, Italy and Spain supplied acute and convalescent COVID-19 samples. Sample material is recorded as cDNA or gDNA derived from T cells, B-cell-depleted T cells, or PBMCs.

The CDR3 is 12 residues long. V lost 5 bases and J 8 bases, leaving 12 bases between the germline ends. The rearrangement uses TRBV12-3 or TRBV12-4 and TRBJ1-2; D gene ambiguous. Input material: peripheral blood. The TCR was taken from a woman at least 80 years old with acute or convalescent COVID-19. The CDR3 nucleotides read TGTGCCAGCAGTCCCGGCGGGAAAGGCTACACCTTC. Its translation is CASSPGGKGYTF.